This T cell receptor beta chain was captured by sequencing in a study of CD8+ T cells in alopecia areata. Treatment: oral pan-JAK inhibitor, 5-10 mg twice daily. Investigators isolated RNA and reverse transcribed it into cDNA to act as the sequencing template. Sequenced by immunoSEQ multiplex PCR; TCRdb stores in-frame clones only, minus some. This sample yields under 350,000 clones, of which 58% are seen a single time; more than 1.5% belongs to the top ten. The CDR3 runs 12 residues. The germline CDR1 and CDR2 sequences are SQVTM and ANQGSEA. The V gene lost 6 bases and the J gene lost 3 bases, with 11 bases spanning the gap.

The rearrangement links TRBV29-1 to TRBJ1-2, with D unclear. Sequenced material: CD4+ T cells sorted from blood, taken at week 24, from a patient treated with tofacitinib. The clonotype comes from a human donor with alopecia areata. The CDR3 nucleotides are TGCAGCGTCGGGAGGGAGTACTATGGCTACACCTTC. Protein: CSVGREYYGYTF. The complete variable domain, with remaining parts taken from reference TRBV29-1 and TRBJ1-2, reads SAVISQKPSRDICQRGTSLTIQCQVDSQVTMMFWYRQQPGQSLTLIATANQGSEATYESGFVIDKFPISRPNLTFSTLTVSNMSPEDSSIYLCSVGREYYGYTFGSGTRLTVV.